The text below deals with one TCR beta chain. No antigen is known for it. This entry comes from a study of graft-versus-host responses after intestinal transplantation. Germline trimming cut 6 bases from V and 5 bases from J; bases unmatched to any gene: 10. The length of the CDR3 is 16 residues. Germline V gives CDR1 MGHRA, CDR2 YSYEKL. Some clones are missing from TCRdb's copy, which holds only in-frame ones; the method was immunoSEQ multiplex PCR. Here the sample spans fewer than 110,000 clones, approximately 93% being singletons. The specimen was unstimulated CD8+ T cells sorted from spleen or lymph node cells, collected before intestinal transplant. The sequence derives from a human donor who received an intestinal transplant. This chain joins TRBV4-1 and TRBJ2-1; 10 nucleotides agree with TRBD1. CDR3: CASSQRQGASDNEQFF. CDR3 nucleotide sequence: TGCGCCAGCAGTCAAAGACAGGGGGCAAGCGACAATGAGCAGTTCTTC.